One and the same sample provided the 10 T cell receptor beta chains below, sequenced in a study of T cell changes during pregnancy in multiple sclerosis. Libraries were prepared by immunoSEQ multiplex PCR; TCRdb keeps only in-frame clonotypes and omits some of them. The repertoire holds about 57,000 clones, with approximately 92% as singletons. The source was CD4+ T cells from peripheral blood mononuclear cells, collected in the third trimester of pregnancy. The receptors shown here come from a female donor with multiple sclerosis, enrolled in a pregnancy study.

This chain uses TRBV25-1 with TRBJ2-3; 8 bases map to TRBD1. Germline-derived CDR1 and CDR2 are MGHDK and SYGVNS. The CDR3 spans 13 residues. V was pared by 3 bases and J by 11 bases, with 7 bases of the junction left unmatched. The CDR3 reads CASSDPDRAVQYF. As DNA, the CDR3 is TGTGCCAGCAGTGACCCGGACAGGGCCGTGCAGTATTTT.

V is TRBV6-6 and J is TRBJ1-4, with D perhaps TRBD1 (6 bases). V was pared by 0 bases and J by 8 bases, with 13 bases between. From germline, CDR1 is MNHNY and CDR2 SVGAGI (reference sequence). The CDR3 contains 15 residues. CDR3 sequence (DNA): TGTGCCAGCAGTTACTCCGATAGGACAGCCGAAAAACTGTTTTTT. Residues: CASSYSDRTAEKLFF.

The chain is built from TRBV9 and TRBJ2-3; 11 nucleotides align to TRBD2. J lost 5 bases, V lost 3 bases, and 8 bases had no gene match. CDR3 size: 16 residues. Germline CDR1 reads SGDLS; CDR2 reads YYNGEE. The CDR3 DNA reads TGTGCCAGCAGCGGTTTGACTAGCGGGGCGTTAGATACGCAGTATTTT. It yields the protein CASSGLTSGALDTQYF.

This rearrangement joins TRBV11-3 to TRBJ1-1, with TRBD1 as a possible D gene (6 bases). The length of the CDR3 is 14 residues. Trimming pared 5 bases from V and 4 bases from J, leaving 14 bases between. Per germline, CDR1 SGHNT and CDR2 YENEEA. For the CDR3, the DNA is TGTGCCAGCAGCAAGGGGGGGGTGAGCACTGAAGCTTTCTTT. Its translation: CASSKGGVSTEAFF.

The chain recombines TRBV7-8 with TRBJ2-7; 10 positions agree with TRBD2. Germline V CDR1 and CDR2: SGHVS, FQNEAQ. The V gene end was trimmed by 6 bases and the J gene end by 0 bases; junction bases not matched to a gene: 8. This CDR3 is 16 amino acids long. CDR3 residues: CASSSTSGASSYEQYF. The CDR3 nucleotides read TGTGCCAGCAGTTCCACTAGCGGGGCCTCCTCCTACGAGCAGTACTTC. Combining the CDR3 with reference TRBV7-8 and TRBJ2-7 gives the whole variable domain GAGVSQSPRYKVAKRGQDVALRCDPISGHVSLFWYQQALGQGPEFLTYFQNEAQLDKSGLPSDRFFAERPEGSVSTLKIQRTQQEDSAVYLCASSSTSGASSYEQYFGPGTRLTVT.

The gene calls are TRBV11-2 and TRBJ1-2; 7 nucleotides align to TRBD1. The CDR3 is 15 residues long. Germline V gives CDR1 SGHAT, CDR2 FQNNGV. The J segment lost 7 bases and the V segment lost 0 bases, leaving 8 bases of the junction unmatched. CDR3 DNA sequence: TGTGCCAGCAGCTTAGATGCGAAGGGGGCGAGTGGCTACACCTTC. This sequence encodes CASSLDAKGASGYTF.

The J gene is TRBJ1-6, the V gene TRBV6-6; the match to TRBD1 covers 7 bases. CDR3 length: 15 amino acids. After removal of 0 bases from V and 14 bases from J, the junction contained 10 bases not matched to a gene. CDR1 is MNHNY and CDR2 is SVGAGI in the germline V gene (reference sequence). The chain's CDR3 is CASSYSIRGVGALHF. DNA for the CDR3: TGTGCCAGCAGTTACTCGATCAGGGGGGTGGGGGCCCTCCACTTT.

J is TRBJ1-3 and V is TRBV11-2, with 9 bases that match TRBD1. The CDR3 loop spans 15 amino acids. Germline trimming cut 4 bases from V and 4 bases from J; bases unmatched to any gene: 5. The germline gives CDR1 SGHAT, CDR2 FQNNGV. CDR3 in amino acids: CASSSTGGRGNTIYF. CDR3 DNA: TGTGCCAGCAGCTCGACAGGGGGACGAGGAAACACCATATATTTT.

The chain couples TRBV18 to TRBJ1-1, with no clear D. From germline, CDR1 is KGHSH and CDR2 LQKENI. CDR3 length equals 15 residues. The ends were cut back, 2 bases at V and 5 bases at J, with 15 bases in the middle. The CDR3 reads CASSPGGPMRTEAFF. As DNA, the CDR3 is TGTGCCAGCTCACCAGGTGGCCCTATGAGGACTGAAGCTTTCTTT. Full variable domain (rest looked up from reference TRBV18 and TRBJ1-1): NAGVMQNPRHLVRRRGQEARLRCSPMKGHSHVYWYRQLPEEGLKFMVYLQKENIIDESGMPKERFSAEFPKEGPSILRIQQVVRGDSAAYFCASSPGGPMRTEAFFGQGTRLTVV.

The rearrangement joins TRBV2 to TRBJ2-1; D gene unclear. This CDR3 is 12 amino acids long. The V and J ends lost 3 bases and 8 bases respectively, with 8 bases between them. Per germline, CDR1 SNHLY and CDR2 FYNNEI. In DNA form, the CDR3 reads TGTGCCAGCAGTGATCGTAGCTATGAGCAGTTCTTC. Protein: CASSDRSYEQFF.